This T cell receptor beta chain appears in the sequencing data of a study of blood T cell repertoires in COVID-19. Enrolled through a virtual design, the participants were between about 18 and 100 years of age and came from 24 US areas. Participants' own reports of clinical history determined their cohort assignment. TCRdb's table, derived via immunoSEQ multiplex PCR, lists solely in-frame clones and lacks some. The table includes some 300,000 clones, about nine tenths detected once. Trimming removed 5 bases from V and 3 bases from J; junction bases left unmatched: 9. The CDR3 spans 17 residues. Per germline, CDR1 SEHNR and CDR2 FQNEAQ (reference sequence).

Sequenced input: PBMCs or T cells enriched from blood (not recorded which). The clonotype comes from a woman aged 40 to 49 who had recovered from COVID-19. The chain links TRBV7-9 to TRBJ2-7; 14 bases are shared with TRBD2. In nucleotides, the CDR3 is TGTGCCAGCAGCCAGGGACTAGCGGGAGAGTCCGGCTACGAGCAGTACTTC. This codes for CASSQGLAGESGYEQYF. Full variable domain (missing parts from reference TRBV7-9 and TRBJ2-7): DTGVSQNPRHKITKRGQNVTFRCDPISEHNRLYWYRQTLGQGPEFLTYFQNEAQLEKSRLLSDRFSAERPKGSFSTLEIQRTEQGDSAMYLCASSQGLAGESGYEQYFGPGTRLTVT.